This record covers a single TCR beta chain. Its cognate antigen is unknown. Surgery without prior neoadjuvant therapy was the treatment of the selected pancreatic ductal adenocarcinoma patients. Germline loops: CDR1 LNHDA, CDR2 SQIVND (reference sequence). Trimming shortened V by 3 bases and J by 1 base, and 9 bases separated the two germline ends. This CDR3 is built from 14 residues. Sequenced by immunoSEQ multiplex PCR; TCRdb stores in-frame clones only, minus some. Of about 9,000 clones in the sample, roughly nine tenths were seen once. These data belong to a study of T cells in pancreatic ductal adenocarcinoma. General study points: Results skew toward the minority of patients with early-stage disease. No significant tumor-blood clonality difference; means were about 0.11 and 0.072. Tumors hold more CD45RO+ effector T cells, which may bias toward lower diversity.

The chain employs TRBV19 and TRBJ2-5, with D possibly TRBD2 on 5 matching bases. This receptor was obtained from a human donor with pancreatic ductal adenocarcinoma. What was sequenced was PBMCs. DNA for the CDR3: TGTGCCAGTAGTATCAGCGGATTCCAAGAGACCCAGTACTTC. It translates to CASSISGFQETQYF.